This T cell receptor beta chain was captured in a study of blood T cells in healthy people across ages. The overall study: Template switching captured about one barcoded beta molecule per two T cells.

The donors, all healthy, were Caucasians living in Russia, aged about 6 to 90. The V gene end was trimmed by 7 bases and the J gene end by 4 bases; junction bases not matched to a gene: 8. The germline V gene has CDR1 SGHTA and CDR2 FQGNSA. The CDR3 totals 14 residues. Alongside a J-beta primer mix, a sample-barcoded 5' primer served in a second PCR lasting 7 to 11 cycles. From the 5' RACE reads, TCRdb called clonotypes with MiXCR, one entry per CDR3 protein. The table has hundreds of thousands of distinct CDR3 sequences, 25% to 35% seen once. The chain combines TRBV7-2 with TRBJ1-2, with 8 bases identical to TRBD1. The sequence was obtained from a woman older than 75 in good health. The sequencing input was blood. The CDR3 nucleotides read TGTGCCAGCAACGACAGGGGACTCGGCTATGGCTACACCTTC. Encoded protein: CASNDRGLGYGYTF. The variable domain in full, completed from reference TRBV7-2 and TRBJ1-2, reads GAGVSQSPSNKVTEKGKDVELRCDPISGHTALYWYRQSLGQGLEFLIYFQGNSAPDKSGLPSDRFSAERTGGSVSTLTIQRTQQEDSAVYLCASNDRGLGYGYTFGSGTRLTVV.